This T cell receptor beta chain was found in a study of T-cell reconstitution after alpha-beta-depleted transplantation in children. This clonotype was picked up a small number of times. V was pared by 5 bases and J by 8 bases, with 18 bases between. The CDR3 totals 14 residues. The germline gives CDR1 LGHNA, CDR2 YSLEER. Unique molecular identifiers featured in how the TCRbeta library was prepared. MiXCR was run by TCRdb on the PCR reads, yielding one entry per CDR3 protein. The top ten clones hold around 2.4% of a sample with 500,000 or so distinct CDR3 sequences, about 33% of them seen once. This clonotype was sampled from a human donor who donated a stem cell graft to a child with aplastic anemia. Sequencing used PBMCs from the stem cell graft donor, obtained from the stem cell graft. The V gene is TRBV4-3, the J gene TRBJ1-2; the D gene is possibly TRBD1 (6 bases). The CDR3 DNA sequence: TGCGCCAGCAGCTCGGTACAGGGTCGTGTCGGCTACACCTTC. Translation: CASSSVQGRVGYTF.